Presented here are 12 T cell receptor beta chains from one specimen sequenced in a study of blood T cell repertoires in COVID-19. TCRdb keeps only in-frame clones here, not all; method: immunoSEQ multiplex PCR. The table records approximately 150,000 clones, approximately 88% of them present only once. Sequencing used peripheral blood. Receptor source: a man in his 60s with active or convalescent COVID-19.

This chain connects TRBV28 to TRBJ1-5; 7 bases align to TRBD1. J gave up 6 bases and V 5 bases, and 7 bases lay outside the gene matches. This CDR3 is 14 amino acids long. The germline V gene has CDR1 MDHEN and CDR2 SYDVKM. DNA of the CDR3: TGTGCCAGCAGTCGCCAGGGGGTTGGTCAGCCCCAGCATTTT. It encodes CASSRQGVGQPQHF. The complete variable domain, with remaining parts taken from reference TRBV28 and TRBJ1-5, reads DVKVTQSSRYLVKRTGEKVFLECVQDMDHENMFWYRQDPGLGLRLIYFSYDVKMKEKGDIPEGYSVSREKKERFSLILESASTNQTSMYLCASSRQGVGQPQHFGDGTRLSIL.

DNA of the CDR3: TGTGCCAGCTCACTGGGACAGCCAGCAGATACGCAGTATTTT. This encodes CASSLGQPADTQYF. This chain uses TRBV18 with TRBJ2-3; 7 positions match TRBD1. The length of the CDR3 is 14 residues. Germline V lookup: CDR1 KGHSH, CDR2 LQKENI. V lost 4 bases, J lost 4 bases, and 5 bases stayed unmatched. The full variable domain, with the rest looked up from reference TRBV18 and TRBJ2-3, is NAGVMQNPRHLVRRRGQEARLRCSPMKGHSHVYWYRQLPEEGLKFMVYLQKENIIDESGMPKERFSAEFPKEGPSILRIQQVVRGDSAAYFCASSLGQPADTQYFGPGTRLTVL.

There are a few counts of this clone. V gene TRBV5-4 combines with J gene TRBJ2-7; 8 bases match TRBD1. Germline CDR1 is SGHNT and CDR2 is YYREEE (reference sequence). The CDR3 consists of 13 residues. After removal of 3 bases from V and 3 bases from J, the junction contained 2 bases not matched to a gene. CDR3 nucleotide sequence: TGTGCCAGCAGCTCACAGGGGGGCTACGAGCAGTACTTC. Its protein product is CASSSQGGYEQYF.

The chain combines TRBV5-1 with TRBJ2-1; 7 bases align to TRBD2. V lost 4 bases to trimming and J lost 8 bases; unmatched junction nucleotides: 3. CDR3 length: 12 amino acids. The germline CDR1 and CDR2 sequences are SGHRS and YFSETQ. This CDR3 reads CASSVTSYEQFF. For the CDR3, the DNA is TGCGCCAGCAGCGTGACTAGCTATGAGCAGTTCTTC. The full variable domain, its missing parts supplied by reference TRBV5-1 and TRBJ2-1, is KAGVTQTPRYLIKTRGQQVTLSCSPISGHRSVSWYQQTPGQGLQFLFEYFSETQRNKGNFPGRFSGRQFSNSRSEMNVSTLELGDSALYLCASSVTSYEQFFGPGTRLTVL.

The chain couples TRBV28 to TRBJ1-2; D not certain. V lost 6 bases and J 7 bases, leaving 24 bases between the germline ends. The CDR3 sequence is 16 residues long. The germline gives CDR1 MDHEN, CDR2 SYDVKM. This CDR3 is CASSAGGPTRAAGYTF. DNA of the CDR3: TGTGCCAGCAGCGCGGGAGGACCAACCCGTGCAGCTGGCTACACCTTC.

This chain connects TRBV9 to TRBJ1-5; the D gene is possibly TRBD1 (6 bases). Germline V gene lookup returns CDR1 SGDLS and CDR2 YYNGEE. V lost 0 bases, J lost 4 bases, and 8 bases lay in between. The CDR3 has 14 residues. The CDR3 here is CASSVAGQNQPQHF. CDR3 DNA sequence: TGTGCCAGCAGCGTAGCTGGACAGAATCAGCCCCAGCATTTT.

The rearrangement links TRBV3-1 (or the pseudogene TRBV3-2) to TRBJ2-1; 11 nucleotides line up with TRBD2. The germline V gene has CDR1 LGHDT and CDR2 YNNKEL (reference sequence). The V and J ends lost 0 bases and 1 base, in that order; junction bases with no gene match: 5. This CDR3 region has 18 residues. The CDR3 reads CASSQDLLAGVSYNEQFF. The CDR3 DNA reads TGTGCCAGCAGCCAAGATTTACTAGCGGGAGTATCCTACAATGAGCAGTTCTTC.

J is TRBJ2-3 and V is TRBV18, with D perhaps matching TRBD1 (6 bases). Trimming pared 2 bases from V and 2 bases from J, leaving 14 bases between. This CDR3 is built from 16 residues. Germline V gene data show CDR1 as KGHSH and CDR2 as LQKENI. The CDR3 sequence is CASSPRGSEITDTQYF. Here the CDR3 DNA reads TGTGCCAGCTCACCAAGGGGGTCAGAGATCACAGATACGCAGTATTTT.

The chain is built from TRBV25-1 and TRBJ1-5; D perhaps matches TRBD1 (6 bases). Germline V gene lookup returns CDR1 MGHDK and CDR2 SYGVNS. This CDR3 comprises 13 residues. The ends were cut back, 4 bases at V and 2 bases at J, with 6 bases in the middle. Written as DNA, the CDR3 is TGTGCCAGCAGTGGGGGGCGCAATCAGCCCCAGCATTTT. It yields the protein CASSGGRNQPQHF.

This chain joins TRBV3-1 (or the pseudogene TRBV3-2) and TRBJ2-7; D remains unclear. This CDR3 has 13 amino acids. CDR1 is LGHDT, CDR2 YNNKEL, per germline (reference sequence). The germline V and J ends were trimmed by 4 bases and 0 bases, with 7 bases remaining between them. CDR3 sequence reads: CASSPRFSYEQYF. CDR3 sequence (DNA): TGTGCCAGCAGCCCCAGGTTCTCCTACGAGCAGTACTTC.

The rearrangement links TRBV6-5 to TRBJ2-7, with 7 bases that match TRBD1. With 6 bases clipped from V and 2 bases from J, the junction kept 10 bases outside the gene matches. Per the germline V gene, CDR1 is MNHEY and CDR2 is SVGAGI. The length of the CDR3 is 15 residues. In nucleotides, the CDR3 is TGTGCCAGCAGCCAAATGACAGGGTTCACCTACGAGCAGTACTTC. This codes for CASSQMTGFTYEQYF.

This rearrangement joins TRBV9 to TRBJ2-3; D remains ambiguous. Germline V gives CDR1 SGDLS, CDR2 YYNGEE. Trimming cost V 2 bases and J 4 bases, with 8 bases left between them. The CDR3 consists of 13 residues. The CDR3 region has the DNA TGTGCCAGCAGCGTCAGCCTAGCAGATACGCAGTATTTT. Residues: CASSVSLADTQYF.